The 22 T cell receptor beta chains below come from one sample, sequenced in a study of control samples from healthy donors and cancer patients. Repertoires were generated with immunoSEQ multiplex PCR, while TCRdb's copy carries only in-frame clones and drops some. The repertoire holds approximately 70,000 clones, with over 75% as singletons. Material for sequencing was blood. These receptors were taken from a man aged 45-60 years in good health.

This clone is medium-sized by share. The chain couples TRBV2 to TRBJ2-7; no firm D call. Germline lookup yields CDR1 SNHLY and CDR2 FYNNEI. The CDR3 totals 12 residues. The V and J ends lost 0 bases and 2 bases respectively, with 2 bases between them. CDR3 sequence reads: CASSEAPYEQYF. The CDR3 DNA reads as TGTGCCAGCAGTGAAGCCCCCTACGAGCAGTACTTC.

This clone was seen a single time. The chain recombines TRBV30 with TRBJ1-1; maybe TRBD1 (5 bases). CDR1 is GTSNPN and CDR2 is SVGIG in the germline V gene (reference sequence). This CDR3 has 13 residues. Trimming stripped 3 bases from V and 3 bases from J, with 11 bases between. As DNA, the CDR3 is TGTGCCTGGAGAGATGGGGCCTACACTGAAGCTTTCTTT. Its protein is CAWRDGAYTEAFF.

This chain joins TRBV4-1 and TRBJ1-1, with 7 nucleotides matching TRBD1. With 4 bases clipped from V and 5 bases from J, the junction kept 7 bases outside the gene matches. The CDR3 covers 14 residues. CDR1 is MGHRA and CDR2 is YSYEKL in the germline V gene. The CDR3 loop reads CASSPDRVRTEAFF. CDR3 nucleotide sequence: TGCGCCAGCAGCCCAGACAGGGTAAGAACTGAAGCTTTCTTT.

This clone appeared many times. The chain joins TRBV7-2 to TRBJ1-2; D may be TRBD1 (5 bases). There are 15 residues in the CDR3. V shed 0 bases and J shed 5 bases, with 13 bases lying between them. The germline CDR1 and CDR2 sequences are SGHTA and FQGNSA. The CDR3 DNA sequence: TGTGCCAGCAGCTTAGCAGGGGCGACTAGTTATGGCTACACCTTC. This translates into CASSLAGATSYGYTF.

This clone was detected once. The rearrangement links TRBV19 to TRBJ1-2; the D gene is possibly TRBD1 (5 bases). The CDR3 is 14 residues long. Trimming removed 1 base at V and 4 bases at J, with 10 bases between. The germline gives CDR1 LNHDA, CDR2 SQIVND (reference sequence). The CDR3 spells CASSIGAGFYGYTF. Here the CDR3 DNA reads TGTGCCAGTAGTATAGGCGCAGGGTTCTATGGCTACACCTTC. The whole variable domain, filled in from reference TRBV19 and TRBJ1-2, reads DGGITQSPKYLFRKEGQNVTLSCEQNLNHDAMYWYRQDPGQGLRLIYYSQIVNDFQKGDIAEGYSVSREKKESFPLTVTSAQKNPTAFYLCASSIGAGFYGYTFGSGTRLTVV.

This chain joins TRBV6-2 or TRBV6-3 and TRBJ2-7, with D tentatively TRBD1 (6 bases). The V and J ends lost 2 bases and 3 bases respectively, with 14 bases between them. The CDR3 runs 15 residues. CDR1 is MNHEY and CDR2 is SVGEGT in the germline V gene. This CDR3 reads CASSYGGLVVYEQYF. The CDR3 region has the DNA TGTGCCAGCAGTTACGGGGGCCTAGTAGTCTACGAGCAGTACTTC.

The chain uses TRBV18 and TRBJ1-2; D is unresolved. The CDR3 covers 15 residues. From germline, CDR1 is KGHSH and CDR2 LQKENI. Trimming removed 0 bases from V and 4 bases from J, with 12 bases in between. The CDR3 reads CASSPPVTVLYGYTF. CDR3 bases: TGTGCCAGCTCACCACCCGTCACAGTACTCTATGGCTACACCTTC.

The chain recombines TRBV19 with TRBJ1-3; D remains unclear. The germline gives CDR1 LNHDA, CDR2 SQIVND (reference sequence). The CDR3 has 13 amino acids. The ends were cut back, 4 bases at V and 10 bases at J, with 14 bases in the middle. CDR3 protein: CASSTDGEETIYF. Written as DNA, the CDR3 is TGTGCCAGTAGTACGGACGGTGAAGAGACCATATATTTT. Full variable domain (missing parts from reference TRBV19 and TRBJ1-3): DGGITQSPKYLFRKEGQNVTLSCEQNLNHDAMYWYRQDPGQGLRLIYYSQIVNDFQKGDIAEGYSVSREKKESFPLTVTSAQKNPTAFYLCASSTDGEETIYFGEGSWLTVV.

The rearrangement links TRBV9 to TRBJ2-5; 11 bases are shared with TRBD2. Unmatched junction bases numbered 4, after V lost 0 bases and J lost 0 bases. The CDR3 runs to 17 residues. The V gene's germline CDR1 is SGDLS and CDR2 YYNGEE. CDR3 amino acids: CASSVALAGGDQETQYF. The CDR3 DNA follows: TGTGCCAGCAGCGTAGCCCTAGCGGGGGGCGACCAAGAGACCCAGTACTTC.

This clone was found once. This chain connects TRBV24-1 to TRBJ2-3, with 7 positions matching TRBD1. J gave up 9 bases and V 4 bases, and 9 bases lay outside the gene matches. The CDR3 covers 14 residues. Germline values: CDR1 KGHDR, CDR2 SFDVKD. The CDR3 is CATSEVGDRETQYF. CDR3 nucleotide sequence: TGTGCCACCAGTGAGGTTGGAGACAGGGAGACGCAGTATTTT.

The rearrangement links TRBV7-2 to TRBJ2-7; 7 bases agree with TRBD1. From germline, CDR1 is SGHTA and CDR2 FQGNSA. V trimming: 5 bases; J trimming: 0 bases; junction bases outside the gene matches: 7. This CDR3 region has 15 residues. The CDR3: CASSPIGDSSYEQYF. The CDR3 nucleotides are TGTGCCAGCAGCCCCATTGGGGACAGCTCCTACGAGCAGTACTTC.

Concerning this clone: The junction does not match germline at one end; this may be a read error. The V call is TRBV2, the J call TRBJ2-7, with D possibly matching TRBD2 (6 bases). Germline V gene sequence: CDR1 SNHLY, CDR2 FYNNEI. This CDR3 comprises 13 residues. CDR3 protein: CASSLGGQYGQYF. The CDR3 coding sequence is TGTGCCAGCAGTCTCGGAGGGCAGTACGGGCAGTACTTC.

V usage is TRBV7-2 and J usage is TRBJ1-2, with 10 bases fitting TRBD1. Looked up from germline, CDR1 is SGHTA and CDR2 is FQGNSA. Trimming removed 6 bases from V and 9 bases from J; junction bases left unmatched: 10. The CDR3 extends over 14 amino acids. The CDR3: CASSLLDRGRRYTF. For the CDR3, the DNA is TGTGCCAGCAGTCTTCTCGACAGGGGGCGACGCTACACCTTC. The whole variable domain, filled in from reference TRBV7-2 and TRBJ1-2, reads GAGVSQSPSNKVTEKGKDVELRCDPISGHTALYWYRQSLGQGLEFLIYFQGNSAPDKSGLPSDRFSAERTGGSVSTLTIQRTQQEDSAVYLCASSLLDRGRRYTFGSGTRLTVV.

The chain links TRBV19 to TRBJ1-2; 8 nucleotides match TRBD1. The CDR3 runs 17 residues. From germline, CDR1 is LNHDA and CDR2 SQIVND (reference sequence). V shed 1 base and J 8 bases; nucleotides not matched to a gene: 15. As DNA, the CDR3 is TGTGCCAGTAGTATAGGAGACCTCGGGACAGGAGAAAAAGGCTACACCTTC. Translation gives CASSIGDLGTGEKGYTF.

The chain combines TRBV5-1 with TRBJ1-6; D is undetermined. Trimming shortened V by 8 bases and J by 7 bases, and 19 bases separated the two germline ends. The CDR3 extends over 15 amino acids. Germline values: CDR1 SGHRS, CDR2 YFSETQ. Here the CDR3 DNA reads TGCGCCAGTCGATTGGGTACAGTTTCGAATTCACCCCTCCACTTT. It yields the protein CASRLGTVSNSPLHF.

The chain joins TRBV7-8 to TRBJ2-5; D ambiguous. With 1 base removed from V and 5 bases from J, the gap between germline ends came to 14 bases. CDR3 length equals 15 residues. CDR1 SGHVS and CDR2 FQNEAQ come from the germline V gene. This CDR3 is CASSLGGTAAETQYF. Written as DNA, the CDR3 is TGTGCCAGCAGCTTAGGGGGAACTGCAGCGGAGACCCAGTACTTC.

The count of this clone is one. This sequence joins TRBV5-4 and TRBJ2-7; D is perhaps TRBD1 (6 bases). CDR3 length: 17 amino acids. CDR1 SGHNT and CDR2 YYREEE come from the germline V gene (reference sequence). V dropped 5 bases and J dropped 2 bases, with 23 bases sitting between them. In nucleotides, the CDR3 is TGTGCCAGCAGTCGACCCAAACTACAGGGAACTACCTACGAGCAGTACTTC. It yields the protein CASSRPKLQGTTYEQYF. Looking up the rest from reference TRBV5-4 and TRBJ2-7 gives the full variable domain: ETGVTQSPTHLIKTRGQQVTLRCSSQSGHNTVSWYQQALGQGPQFIFQYYREEENGRGNFPPRFSGLQFPNYSSELNVNALELDDSALYLCASSRPKLQGTTYEQYFGPGTRLTVT.

Written as DNA, the CDR3 is TGCGCCAGCAGCCAAGCGATCAGCAGGGGCTCCGCCTATGGCTACACCTTC. Its translation is CASSQAISRGSAYGYTF. The rearrangement uses TRBV4-1 and TRBJ1-2; possible D gene TRBD1, 6 bases. The CDR3 contains 17 residues. Germline V lookup: CDR1 MGHRA, CDR2 YSYEKL. V lost 1 base to trimming and J lost 4 bases, with 19 bases between them.

The chain joins TRBV19 to TRBJ1-2; the D is unclear. The CDR3 runs 12 residues. Germline V gives CDR1 LNHDA, CDR2 SQIVND (reference sequence). The V gene lost 7 bases and the J gene lost 2 bases, with 8 bases spanning the gap. The CDR3 loop is CASIGMNYGYTF. Here the CDR3 DNA reads TGTGCCAGTATCGGGATGAACTATGGCTACACCTTC.

The gene calls are TRBV10-2 and TRBJ1-2; D not resolved. This CDR3 region has 12 residues. Trimming removed 8 bases at V and 6 bases at J, with 13 bases between. Germline assignment: CDR1 WSHSY and CDR2 SAAADI. In DNA form, the CDR3 reads TGCGCCAGCGCTCTAGGAGGAGATGGCTACACCTTC. Encoded protein: CASALGGDGYTF.

The chain couples TRBV4-3 to TRBJ2-1; 8 bases agree with TRBD2. The CDR3 loop spans 19 amino acids. Germline V lookup: CDR1 LGHNA, CDR2 YSLEER. With V trimmed by 1 base and J by 3 bases, 14 bases remained unmatched. CDR3 loop: CASSQVPRGLAEGYNEQFF. CDR3 DNA sequence: TGCGCCAGCAGCCAAGTCCCGAGAGGACTAGCCGAAGGCTACAATGAGCAGTTCTTC.

The CDR3 sequence is CASTTRRNTGELFF. The CDR3 bases are TGTGCCAGTACCACCAGACGGAACACCGGGGAGCTGTTTTTT. The gene calls are TRBV19 and TRBJ2-2, with D hard to call. The germline V and J ends were trimmed by 7 bases and 1 base, with 10 bases remaining between them. Germline V gives CDR1 LNHDA, CDR2 SQIVND (reference sequence). CDR3 size: 14 residues.